The 10 T cell receptor beta chains listed next were all sequenced from one sample in a study of CD8+ T cells in alopecia areata (dated by TCRdb to 2016 to 2018). Pooled mouse cutaneous lymph node cells were stained for CD4, CD8alpha, NKG2D, NKG2ACE and other markers, then sorted on a BD Influx. Library creation used the immunoSEQ multiplex PCR assay. To provide template for TCR sequencing, every sample had RNA extracted and reverse transcribed into cDNA. This is the immuneACCESS table as TCRdb keeps it, with only in-frame sequences that have V and J called. A part of the clones is gone; compared with another copy, unresolved V genes explain less than half, and the rest is unexplained. The sample counts roughly 260,000 clones, each observed more than once. The ten largest account for 0.9% to 1.5% of the sample. The sample comprised CD4+ T cells sorted from a lymph node. These receptors were collected from a C3H/HeJ mouse with alopecia areata. This strain possesses the MHC haplotype H2-k.

The sample holds a few counts of this clone. Germline and genes: mouse. The CDR3 extends 4 residues past the end of the read, so its final part is completed from the germline J gene. The sample carries other DNA sequences with the same CDR3. V gene TRBV13-1 combines with J gene TRBJ2-2; TRBD2 agrees at 7 bases. The CDR3 contains 15 residues. Per germline, CDR1 NSHNY and CDR2 SYGAGN. Germline trimming cut 0 bases from V and 2 bases from J; bases unmatched to any gene: 1. The sequenced CDR3 bases are TGTGCCAGCAGTGATGACTGGGGTAACACCGGG. Protein: CASSDDWGNTG. The full CDR3 protein is CASSDDWGNTGQLYF.

This clone has more than one count but fewer than ten. Gene names denote mouse genes. The read terminates 4 residues ahead of where the CDR3 ends, so the germline J gene completes it. The chain links TRBV1 to TRBJ2-2; TRBD2 matches 9 bases. The CDR3 is 17 amino acids. Losses at the gene ends were 1 base for V and 3 bases for J; bases not matched to a gene: 6. Germline CDR1 NSQYPW, CDR2 LRSPGD (reference sequence). CDR3 DNA, as far as it was read: TGCACCTGCAGTGCAGTTGGGGGGGCGCGAGACACCGGG. It translates to CTCSAVGGARDTG. The entire CDR3 sequence reads CTCSAVGGARDTGQLYF.

About this clone: Genes and germline are mouse. The read stops 4 residues short of the end of the CDR3; the missing end is completed from the germline J gene. V gene TRBV13-1 combines with J gene TRBJ1-2; D not certain. Looked up from germline, CDR1 is NSHNY and CDR2 is SYGAGN. This CDR3 has 10 residues. This CDR3 reads CASSDHDYTF. CDR3 DNA, as far as it was read: TGTGCCAGCAGTGATCAC.

Points on this clone: Mouse gene names and germline throughout. From the germline J gene comes the end of the CDR3, since the read stops 4 residues before it. In the same sample, other DNA sequences code for this CDR3. The chain employs TRBV5 and TRBJ2-3, with D maybe TRBD1 (6 bases). The CDR3 has 14 amino acids. V gave up 3 bases and J gave up 1 base, with 8 bases separating them. Germline V gene sequence: CDR1 LGHNA, CDR2 YNLKQL (reference sequence). The sequenced part of the CDR3 DNA is TGTGCCAGCAGCCACAGGGGTGGTGCAGAA. Its protein product is CASSHRGGAE. The full CDR3 sequence reads CASSHRGGAETLYF.

This clone was seen a few times. Mouse names are used for the genes. The read finishes 4 residues shy of the CDR3 end, and the germline J gene is used to complete it. The chain combines TRBV13-1 with TRBJ2-1; D unresolved. Looked up from germline, CDR1 is NSHNY and CDR2 is SYGAGN. Deletions cut 4 bases from V and 3 bases from J, with 2 bases between. The CDR3 is made up of 11 amino acids. Here the CDR3 reads CASSSYAEQFF. CDR3 DNA, as far as it was read: TGTGCCAGCAGTAGCTATGCT.

This clone has only a few counts. The gene names given are mouse names. The CDR3 goes on 4 residues after the read ends, and that part is filled in from the germline J gene. This chain uses TRBV13-1 with TRBJ1-1; tentatively, D is TRBD1 (6 bases). Germline CDR1 is NSHNY and CDR2 is SYGAGN. This CDR3 spans 15 amino acids. The CDR3 spells CASSEPTGGAREVFF. CDR3 DNA, as far as it was read: TGTGCCAGCAGTGAGCCGACTGGGGGGGCAAGA.

Concerning this clone: Gene and germline names: mouse. The read terminates 4 residues before the CDR3 end, so the remaining end is supplied by the germline J gene. The rearrangement links TRBV13-3 to TRBJ2-5, with D possibly matching TRBD1 (5 bases). Germline V gene data show CDR1 as NNHDY and CDR2 as SYVADS. Between the trimmed V and J ends, which lost 7 bases and 0 bases, there was a span of 9 bases. The CDR3 covers 13 residues. CDR3 bases read: TGTGCCAGCCCGACAGAAAACCAAGAC. It encodes CASPTENQD. The entire CDR3 reads CASPTENQDTQYF.

This clone was observed a few times. Mouse germline and gene names are used. The CDR3 is cut off 4 residues early in the read; its end comes from the germline J gene. The V call is TRBV13-1, the J call TRBJ2-3; 9 bases align to TRBD1. Germline CDR1 is NSHNY and CDR2 is SYGAGN. This CDR3 has 15 residues. V was pared by 3 bases and J by 3 bases, with 5 bases of the junction left unmatched. The CDR3 reads CASSAQGTGAETLYF. The DNA read from the CDR3 is TGTGCCAGCAGTGCCCAAGGGACAGGGGCAGAA.

This clone occurred a few times. These gene names are mouse names. Other nucleotide sequences from this sample produce the same CDR3. The DNA read from the CDR3 is TGTGCCAGCAGCGACTGGGGGGGCGGGGGTGCAGAA. Amino acids: CASSDWGGGGAE. The CDR3 in its entirety is CASSDWGGGGAETLYF. J is TRBJ2-3 and V is TRBV13-1; 12 nucleotides agree with TRBD2. The DNA ends 4 residues before the CDR3 does, and the rest of the CDR3 is filled in from the germline J gene. V dropped 5 bases and J dropped 1; count of bases not matched to a gene: 5. CDR1 and CDR2 (germline): NSHNY, SYGAGN. There are 16 residues in the CDR3.

This clone was recorded at least ten times. The gene symbols are mouse symbols. The CDR3 end is not reached by the read, which stops 4 residues before it; the germline J gene fills it in. The gene calls are TRBV13-3 and TRBJ2-2; D gene ambiguous. With 7 bases removed from V and 1 base from J, the gap between germline ends came to 8 bases. This CDR3 has 13 residues. Germline CDR1 reads NNHDY; CDR2 reads SYVADS. The CDR3 loop is CASARQNTGQLYF. The CDR3 bases that were read are TGTGCCAGCGCTCGACAAAACACCGGG.